The 4 T cell receptor beta chains reported below all come from one sample, sequenced in a study of T cells in Graves' hyperthyroidism and ophthalmopathy. What was amplified from RNA transcripts were TCR beta CDR3 regions. The TCR CDR3 first-round RT-PCR relied on the HTBI primer set. TCRdb re-analysed the multiplex PCR reads in MiXCR, keeping a single row per CDR3 protein. The repertoire holds 450,000 to 500,000 distinct CDR3 sequences, with approximately 22% as singletons. The sequencing sample was made of blood. Receptors originate from a woman in her 70s with Graves' ophthalmopathy.

Regarding this clonotype: A read error is possible here, since a much larger clone lies one base away. This chain links TRBV10-3 with TRBJ2-7; tentatively, D is TRBD1 (6 bases). Looked up from germline, CDR1 is ENHRY and CDR2 is SYGVKD. The CDR3 runs to 12 residues. In nucleotides, the CDR3 is TGTGCCATGAGTGGACAGTCCTACGAGCAGTACTTC. Protein sequence: CAMSGQSYEQYF.

The J gene is TRBJ1-2, the V gene TRBV28; D is uncertain. The germline CDR1 and CDR2 sequences are MDHEN and SYDVKM. The CDR3 has 13 residues. The V end lost 6 bases, the J end lost 8 bases, and 16 bases lay between the germline ends. The CDR3 sequence: CASSPFIVGGYTF. The DNA of the CDR3 is TGTGCCAGCAGCCCTTTCATAGTGGGAGGCTACACCTTC.

This clonotype was seen more than once but under ten times. CDR3 coding DNA: TGTGCCACCAGTGCCCCGACTAGCGGGAATACGCAGTATTTT. It translates to CATSAPTSGNTQYF. The J gene is TRBJ2-3, the V gene TRBV24-1; the match to TRBD2 covers 11 bases. Trimming took 5 bases from V and 7 from J; bases not matched to a gene: 4. Per the germline V gene, CDR1 is KGHDR and CDR2 is SFDVKD. This CDR3 region has 14 residues.

This clonotype was recorded a few times. A much larger clonotype is one base distant, so this may be a read error. The V gene is TRBV14, the J gene TRBJ2-1, with 7 bases matching TRBD2. This CDR3 comprises 17 residues. Per the germline V gene, CDR1 is SGHDN and CDR2 is FVKESK. The CDR3 nucleotides read TGTGCCAGCAGCCCTATAGCGGGCGGGAGAGCCTACAATAAGCAGTTCTTC. Protein sequence: CASSPIAGGRAYNKQFF.